This paragraph reports one T cell receptor (beta chain). The antigen remains unidentified. At sampling all donors were nominally healthy, likely with unrecorded immune exposures. This sample was included in a study of cytomegalovirus exposure and HLA in healthy donors. Whole-study findings and limits: TCR beta V- and J-gene trimming, according to a later analysis, was linked to a missense DCLRE1C variant. Later analysis suggested most CMV-associated TCR beta chains were HLA-restricted.

V trimming: 1 base; J trimming: 5 bases; junction bases outside the gene matches: 7. CDR1 LNHDA and CDR2 SQIVND come from the germline V gene (reference sequence). CDR3 length equals 16 residues. PCR used 60 Vbeta primers and 13 Jbeta primers. Libraries were prepared by immunoSEQ multiplex PCR; TCRdb keeps only in-frame clonotypes and omits some of them. Found here are under 200,000 clones; the top ten clones hold 0.7% to 0.8%. Sequenced input: PBMCs. This TCR was sampled from a woman under 30 in good health and CMV-seropositive. This rearrangement joins TRBV19 to TRBJ2-7; TRBD1 matches at 11 bases. The CDR3 DNA reads TGTGCCAGTAGTATAGGTGGACAGGGGGCTTTCCACGAGCAGTACTTC. Encoded protein: CASSIGGQGAFHEQYF.